The entry that follows covers one T cell receptor (beta chain) sequence. Its antigen is undetermined. This specimen comes from a study of shared clonotypes between healthy human individuals. General study findings and limits: Non-shared clonotypes were found to have lower generation probabilities than the clonotypes that were shared by all four of the sorted-subset donors. Estimated richness was generally greater in naive than memory subsets.

It was across several immunoSEQ plates that each subset's genomic DNA was evenly split. In the original analysis: Junction-only immunoSEQ sequences carried no quality scores, so filtering differed. The repertoire was sequenced with immunoSEQ multiplex PCR; TCRdb's copy has only in-frame clones and lacks some. V and J calls and clone size are copied from that table; D and trimming were computed from the DNA. The table has 800,000 to 1,200,000 clones, 75% to 80% seen once. CDR3 length equals 14 residues. Deletions cut 2 bases from V and 6 bases from J, with 15 bases between. From germline, CDR1 is SGHDT and CDR2 YYEEEE.

This clonotype was sampled from a man in his late teens or twenties in good health. Some clones in this sample may be carry-over from other donors' samples. Source material: memory CD4+ T cells from PBMCs. The subset was: CD45RA-negative fraction. The rearrangement joins TRBV5-6 to TRBJ2-7, with D possibly called TRBD1 or TRBD2 (5 bases each). DNA of the CDR3: TGTGCCAGCAGCTTTAGTTTTAGTGGGGGCGAGCAGTACTTC. Its translation: CASSFSFSGGEQYF.